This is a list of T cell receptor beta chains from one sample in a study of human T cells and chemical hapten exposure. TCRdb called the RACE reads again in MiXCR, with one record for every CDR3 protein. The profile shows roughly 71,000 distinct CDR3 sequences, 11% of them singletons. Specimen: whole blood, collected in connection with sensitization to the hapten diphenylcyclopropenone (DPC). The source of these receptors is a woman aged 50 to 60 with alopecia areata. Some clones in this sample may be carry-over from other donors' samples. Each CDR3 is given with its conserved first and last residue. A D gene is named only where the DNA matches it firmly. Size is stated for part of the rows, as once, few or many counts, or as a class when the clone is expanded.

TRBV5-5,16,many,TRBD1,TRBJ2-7,TGTGCCAGCAGCCCACTCGACAGGGTAGTTTCCTACGAGCAGTACTTC,CASSPLDRVVSYEQYF
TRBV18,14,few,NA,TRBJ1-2,TGTGCCAGCTCACCACTTGGGGGCCTGGATGGCTACACCTTC,CASSPLGGLDGYTF
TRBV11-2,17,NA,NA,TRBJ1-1,TGTGCCAGCAGCTCGTCGTCAAGCCAAATCTCGGGCACTGAAGCTTTCTTT,CASSSSSSQISGTEAFF
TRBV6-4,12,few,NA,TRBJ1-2,TGTGCCAGCAGTTCTTCAGGGGCTGGCTACACCTTC,CASSSSGAGYTF
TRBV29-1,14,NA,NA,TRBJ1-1,TGCAGCGTTGAAAGGGTAAGGGGCCCCGATGAAGCTTTCTTT,CSVERVRGPDEAFF
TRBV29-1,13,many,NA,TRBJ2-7,TGCAGCGTTGAAGAGGAGGACAGCTACGAGCAGTACTTC,CSVEEEDSYEQYF
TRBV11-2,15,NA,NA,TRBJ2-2,TGTGCCAGCAGCTTCGGATCGGGGGCGTCCGGGGAGCTGTTTTTT,CASSFGSGASGELFF
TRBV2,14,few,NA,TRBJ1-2,TGTGCCAGCAGGGTGGACAGTGAGGTTGTTGGCTACACCTTC,CASRVDSEVVGYTF
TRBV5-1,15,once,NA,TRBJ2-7,TGCGCCAGCAGCCCTGGGGGGCAAGGTCTTGACGAGCAGTACTTC,CASSPGGQGLDEQYF
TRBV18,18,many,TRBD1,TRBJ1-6,TGTGCCAGCTCACCCCCGGGACAGAAGAAGAACCATAATTCACCCCTCCACTTT,CASSPPGQKKNHNSPLHF
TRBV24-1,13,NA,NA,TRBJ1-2,TGTGCCACCAGTGACATGGACAGCGATGGCTACACCTTC,CATSDMDSDGYTF
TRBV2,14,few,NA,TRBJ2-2,TGTGCCAGCAGGACTGCCGGTAACACCGGGGAGCTGTTTTTT,CASRTAGNTGELFF
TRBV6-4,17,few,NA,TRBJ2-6,TGTGCCAGCAGTGACTCTGGGTTGGTCTCTGGGGCCAACGTCCTGACTTTC,CASSDSGLVSGANVLTF